The TCR beta chain under discussion was sequenced for a study of cytomegalovirus exposure and HLA in healthy donors (dated by TCRdb to about 2017). General notes on the study: An earlier analysis of around 600 of the donors reported more than 250 Gb of sequence data and about 100 million unique TCR beta sequences from roughly 200 million T cells. An early release covering some 640 HLA-typed donors comprised around 300 gigabases of sequencing data and approximately 85 million unique TCR sequences. Of the 350 to 400 genotyped donors, about 80% fell in the genetic ancestry cluster associated with self-reported Caucasian donors. The study was designed to test whether signatures of past pathogen exposure could be identified by cataloging public T cell receptors. The T cell repertoires of 666 subjects were profiled by immunosequencing and related to cytomegalovirus serostatus. A separate validation cohort of over a hundred different subjects was used in addition to the roughly 700-subject first cohort. To predict cytomegalovirus infection status, the study brought together high-throughput TCR immunosequencing, statistical association of individual TCRs with disease status, and machine learning. In a later analysis, previously published TCR beta repertoires from 670 or so donors were re-analyzed and high-resolution HLA genotyping was added so that TCR occurrence patterns could be studied. Rather than drawing on any new phenotypic data, the later analysis identified candidate immune exposures from TCR beta sequences and the way those sequences occurred across donors. An earlier analysis of roughly 600 of the donors used high-throughput TCR beta sequencing to judge whether each TCR beta V gene segment behaved as functional or pseudogenic. Donor age, sex, ethnicity and CMV serostatus were compiled alongside the repertoire data. A later genetic analysis used genome-wide SNP genotypes for about three fifths of the 666 donors, treating that subset as a discovery cohort. Every discovery cohort repertoire had been produced on one sequencing platform. HLA typing covered class I and class II loci at four-digit resolution. Typing coverage differed by locus: A, B, C, DRB1 and DQB1 were typed in roughly 620-630 donors, DQA1 in 522, DPA1 in around 580, and DPB1 in roughly 450. Roughly 5 DR-DQ haplotypes were handled as single units for association and clustering, since linkage in the cohort was strong. Among a few hundred genotyped donors of the cohort, an average of 235,054 unique TCR beta nucleotide sequences were sequenced per donor, roughly a sixth of them non-productive.

This clone occurred a few times. The antigen it binds to is not known. Base qualities are not provided; no much larger clone lies one nucleotide away. The receptor library was made with the immunoSEQ multiplex PCR assay. For the multiplex PCR, a mixture combining 60 forward primers for TCR Vbeta segments and 13 reverse primers for TCR Jbeta segments was used. The CDR3 region of rearranged TCR beta genes was amplified from genomic DNA with a multiplex PCR assay. The Illumina HiSeq System was used to sequence the amplified TCR beta libraries as 87-base-pair reads. In the authors' own workflow: A later analysis tallied 75 million to 95 million unique TCR beta chains across the 666 repertoires, and around 10 million of those chains were shared by two or more donors. To remove PCR and sequencing errors, raw reads were error-corrected and collapsed into unique sequences using a nearest-neighbor algorithm that merged closely related sequences. CDR3 sequences were aligned to IMGT reference sequences to assign V, D and J gene segments. For a sequence to be retained, a match of at least six nucleotides was required to both a V gene segment and a J gene segment. Rearrangements were classified as productive when the CDR3 lacked stop codons and remained in frame with V and J, and all other rearrangements were classified as non-productive. CDR3 was defined by IMGT convention, running from the second conserved V-encoded cysteine to the conserved J-encoded phenylalanine. The earlier analysis of around 640 of the donors excluded sequences that lacked an unambiguous match to a single V gene segment. In an earlier analysis of some 590 of the donors, a V segment was called functional when productive rearrangements were above 56.7%, and segregating when the standard deviation between donors exceeded 5%. To diagnose cytomegalovirus status from the catalog of TCR beta chain sequences, a statistical classification framework was built. A later analysis assigned V and J genes by comparing TCR nucleotide sequences with IMGT/GENE-DB human TR gene sequences. A later analysis assigned CDR3 sequences and most-parsimonious VDJ recombination scenarios with the TCRdist pipeline. A later analysis defined each TCR beta chain by its CDR3 amino acid sequence plus V-gene family, and excluded reads lacking a unique V-gene family. In a later analysis, nearly 600 highly shared, low-generation-probability nucleotide sequences were removed to address suspected cross-contamination and a sequencing artifact. In a later analysis, a clonal expansion index for each public chain was calculated from normalized within-repertoire ranks of inferred template counts. In a later analysis, generation probabilities were computed using a VDJ recombination model fitted to out-of-frame rearrangements, and the results were checked against IGoR. In a later analysis, hypergeometric tests were used to score TCR-TCR, TCR-HLA and TCR-CMV co-occurrence, with a repertoire-size bias correction applied to TCR pairs. In a later analysis, false discovery rates were estimated by permuting HLA or CMV assignments 20 times. In a later analysis, co-occurring TCRs were grouped using DBSCAN, and TCRdist sequence similarity was added for clustering within HLA-allele-positive subsets. Repertoires with fewer than 30,000 or more than 120,000 public chains, plus five repertoires with anomalous nucleotide sharing, were excluded from co-occurrence clustering. TCRdb's version of the immuneACCESS table is confined to in-frame rearrangements and falls short of the full clone set. An unresolved V gene accounts for under half of the shortfall where checked; the remainder is of unknown origin. The D gene and trimming were derived from the DNA, and the V and J assignments and clone size from that table. The sample table lists 100,000 or so clones, 65% to 75% of them with a count of one. The ten top clones hold about 4.5% of the sample.

General conclusions and limits of the study: According to a later analysis, TCR association rates differed among HLA loci, with DRB1 alleles showing the most associated TCRs and HLA-C alleles showing the fewest. Immune exposure information for the cohort was limited to CMV serostatus. Correlated functional status among segregating V segments might be attributable to linkage disequilibrium, but an unknown experimental factor could not be ruled out. Strong co-occurrence of HLA alleles, especially DR and DQ, made assigning TCR associations to individual alleles difficult. A later analysis found that HLA-associated TCR beta chains were more clonally expanded and had lower generation probabilities than equally common non-associated chains. Only TCR beta chains were sequenced in this cohort, and the absence of alpha or paired-chain data limited detectable features. A few of the identified cytomegalovirus-associated TCR beta chains were confirmed in vitro to be specific for cytomegalovirus antigens. Several of the top co-occurrence clusters appeared to be linked to parvovirus B19, influenza, CMV and Epstein-Barr virus, according to a later analysis. V-gene and J-gene trimming of TCR beta chains was associated with a missense DCLRE1C variant in a later genetic analysis, and the association was replicated in an independent cohort. Because the 87-base-pair reads could not distinguish some IMGT-functional V segments, including TRBV6-2 and TRBV6-3, those segments were excluded. In both the original and validation cohorts, the classifier was reported to diagnose cytomegalovirus status with high specificity and sensitivity. The authors suggested that the approach could potentially be generalized to other disease states and immunological phenotypes. Because counts were too low, 15 to 20 rarely observed V segments, including chromosome 9 orphons, were excluded from the earlier analysis of 587 of the donors. At a false discovery rate of 0.05, a later analysis linked under 20,000 TCR beta sequences to specific HLA alleles. In an earlier analysis of around 600 of the donors, most TCR beta V segments appeared in productive rearrangements about 90% or about 30% of the time, broadly matching IMGT annotations. A cluster of highly shared sequence variants was judged likely to represent a technical artifact of the sequencing pipeline. Because HLA typing was unavailable for some donors at each locus, only the typed subset was used in association tests. The presence/absence analyses assumed that sequencing depth was roughly uniform across donors, and that assumption may not be true. According to a later genetic analysis, donors in an Asian-associated ancestry cluster had fewer N-insertions in productive TCRs than the approximately 630-donor mean. Most TCR sequences were seen in very few donors, while some public TCRs were found in many individuals. A further reported finding was that TCR beta sequences accurately predicted the HLA-A and HLA-B alleles for most subjects in the first cohort. A later analysis found that most CMV-associated TCR beta chains appeared HLA-restricted, with HLA associations seemingly driven largely by CMV exposure. The study listed 150 to 200 TCR beta chains as associated with cytomegalovirus.

CDR1 and CDR2 are drawn from the germline V gene: SGHRS, YFSETQ. The cysteine opens and the phenylalanine closes a CDR3 of 11 amino acids. Here the CDR3 DNA is all that survives: 33 bases in frame from base 1. Trimming takes 5 bases from V and 6 bases from J, and the germline ends sit 9 bases apart. The cohort consisted of 650 to 850 healthy bone marrow donors. At the time of sampling, every cohort member was nominally healthy, though immune exposures that went unrecorded were likely present. The donor tested CMV seropositive, placing the donor among the approximately 290 seropositive members of the cohort. Every donor gave a peripheral blood sample, and the peripheral blood mononuclear cells from that sample were used for TCR beta sequencing. The Qiagen DNeasy Blood Extraction Kit was used to extract genomic DNA from the blood cell samples.

The receptor comes from a woman between 18 and 29 years old in good health and CMV-seropositive. The sequence links TRBV5-1 to TRBJ2-7; the D gene lacks a confident call. The sequenced sample was PBMCs. The nucleotide sequence reads TGCGCCAGCAGATACACGGGCGAGCAGTACTTC. The resulting protein is CASRYTGEQYF.